This is a list of T cell receptor beta chains from one sample in a study of T cells after yellow fever vaccination. TCRdb re-analysed the 5' RACE reads in MiXCR, keeping a single row per CDR3 protein. The sample carries around 500,000 distinct CDR3 sequences, 20% to 25% recorded once. The material was PBMCs, obtained 21 days after the first yellow fever vaccination. The source is a young man who received the YFV17D yellow fever vaccine. CDR3s include the opening cysteine and the closing phenylalanine or tryptophan. D genes are given only for firm matches. The size field is filled for only some rows; it gives once, few, many or a size class.

j_call	d_call	clone_size	v_call	cdr3_nt	cdr3_aa
TRBJ2-3	TRBD1	.	TRBV19	TGTGCCAGTGCTAAAGGGGGCCGGGTTGCAGATACGCAGTATTTT	CASAKGGRVADTQYF
TRBJ1-6	.	.	TRBV27	TGTGCCAGCAGTTTAACAGGATCTAGCTCCTATAATTCACCCCTCCACTTT	CASSLTGSSSYNSPLHF
TRBJ2-1	TRBD1	.	TRBV19	TGTGCCAGTAGAAGACAGGGTCTCGGCAATGAGCAGTTCTTC	CASRRQGLGNEQFF
TRBJ2-5	TRBD1	.	TRBV7-3	TGTGCCAGCAGCGTCGGACAGGGAAAGACCCAGTACTTC	CASSVGQGKTQYF
TRBJ1-2	TRBD1	.	TRBV6-6	TGTGCCAGCGGAACCCAGGGGGCGGGCGGCTACACCTTC	CASGTQGAGGYTF
TRBJ2-2	.	.	TRBV6-2/TRBV6-3	TGTGCCAGCTTCATGCCAGGGGCGGTAAACACCGGGGAGCTGTTTTTT	CASFMPGAVNTGELFF
TRBJ2-1	.	few	TRBV4-3	TGCGCCAGCAGCCAAGGGAGGGGTCCCCCCGGAGGTGAGCAGTTCTTC	CASSQGRGPPGGEQFF
TRBJ1-6	.	.	TRBV20-1	TGCAGTGCTAGGTCGGATGGGAGTTCACCCCTCCACTTT	CSARSDGSSPLHF
TRBJ1-5	.	.	TRBV2	TGTGCCAGCAGTCCCCGGGCCCCGGTGTTTGGAGTTGGTCAGCCCCAGCATTTT	CASSPRAPVFGVGQPQHF
TRBJ1-2	.	few	TRBV5-1	TGCGCCAGCAGCTTGCCAAGAGGGACCGTCATGGGGAGCTACACCTTC	CASSLPRGTVMGSYTF
TRBJ2-7	.	.	TRBV12-3/TRBV12-4	TGTGCCAGCAGTCCCGGACAGATCTACGAGCAGTACTTC	CASSPGQIYEQYF
TRBJ1-6	.	few	TRBV10-2	TGCGCCAGCAGTGAGGGGGGATCGGGGAATTCACCCCTCCACTTT	CASSEGGSGNSPLHF
TRBJ2-6	.	few	TRBV20-1	TGCAGTGCTAGAGATTTATCCGGGGCCAACGTCCTGACTTTC	CSARDLSGANVLTF
TRBJ2-2	.	many	TRBV5-1	TGCGCCAGCAGCTTTCTCGGGGGCGCGTCCACCGGGGAGCTGTTTTTT	CASSFLGGASTGELFF
TRBJ2-1	.	few	TRBV4-2	TGTGCCAGCAGCCAAATTAGCGGTTACAATGAGCAGTTCTTC	CASSQISGYNEQFF
TRBJ2-5	.	once	TRBV29-1	TGCAGCGTTGACGAGGGTCGGGGGCGAGAGACCCAGTACTTC	CSVDEGRGRETQYF